These T cell receptor beta chains were read from a single sample in a study of T cell responses to AZD1222 COVID-19 vaccine. Profiled with immunoSEQ multiplex PCR; TCRdb holds only in-frame clones, not every one. The profile covers more than 250,000 clones, with over 85% appearing a single time and around 0.57% taken by the ten largest. The sample in question was peripheral blood, obtained on day 0 of AZD1222 vaccination. These receptors all come from an adult in good health. Both conserved end residues are trimmed from each CDR3. Fields, in order: CDR3 protein, V gene, J gene, D gene. D genes are given only for firm matches.

CDR3 protein: ASRASGAGNQPQH
V gene: TRBV28
J gene: TRBJ1-5
D gene: NA

CDR3 protein: ASSPRLGNEQF
V gene: TRBV7-8
J gene: TRBJ2-1
D gene: NA

CDR3 protein: SAGPRAGYGYT
V gene: TRBV29-1
J gene: TRBJ1-2
D gene: NA

CDR3 protein: ASSQRGNRMNTEAF
V gene: TRBV4-3
J gene: TRBJ1-1
D gene: NA

CDR3 protein: ASSYSMGPQSYEQY
V gene: TRBV27
J gene: TRBJ2-7
D gene: NA

CDR3 protein: ASSQEGGANYGYT
V gene: TRBV3-1/TRBV3-2
J gene: TRBJ1-2
D gene: NA

CDR3 protein: ASSLKGEGNTEAF
V gene: TRBV7-3
J gene: TRBJ1-1
D gene: NA

CDR3 protein: ASSLSQRSYEQY
V gene: TRBV5-4
J gene: TRBJ2-7
D gene: NA

CDR3 protein: ASKPGTVLFSGAF
V gene: TRBV6-5
J gene: TRBJ1-1
D gene: TRBD1

CDR3 protein: ASSWDGKETQY
V gene: TRBV6-5
J gene: TRBJ2-5
D gene: NA

CDR3 protein: ASSLRTGEYAEAF
V gene: TRBV7-9
J gene: TRBJ1-1
D gene: TRBD1

CDR3 protein: ASSWGNPNTEAF
V gene: TRBV28
J gene: TRBJ1-1
D gene: NA

CDR3 protein: ASSLSTGGTYEQY
V gene: TRBV19
J gene: TRBJ2-7
D gene: TRBD1

CDR3 protein: ASSLEAGNTIY
V gene: TRBV11-2
J gene: TRBJ1-3
D gene: NA